These T cell receptor beta chains were read from a single sample in a study of control samples from healthy donors and cancer patients. Data came from immunoSEQ multiplex PCR; TCRdb stores just in-frame clones and leaves some out. The table lists roughly 190,000 clones, roughly nine tenths of them singletons. Sequenced sample: blood. These receptors originate from a man aged 25-45 years in good health. Each CDR3 is given with its conserved first and last residue. D genes are given only for firm matches. The size of a clone is reported for some rows only, either as once, few or many, or as a class for expanded clones.

>.|TRBJ1-1|TRBV21-1|.
TGTGCCAGCAGCAAAGCCGAGGGCAGGGAGAACACTGAAGCTTTCTTT
CASSKAEGRENTEAFF
>.|TRBJ1-1|TRBV28|.
TGTGCCAGCAGTTTTCTTGGGGGGAACACTGAAGCTTTCTTT
CASSFLGGNTEAFF
>.|TRBJ2-3|TRBV24-1|TRBD1
TGTGCCACCAGTGATCCGACAGGGGGCGCAACAGATACGCAGTATTTT
CATSDPTGGATDTQYF
>few|TRBJ2-7|TRBV15|.
TGTGCCACCAGCATACGGACAGAGACCTACGAGCAGTACTTC
CATSIRTETYEQYF
>once|TRBJ2-7|TRBV7-9|TRBD1
TGTGCCAGCAGCCCCCTCACCCTTAGACAGGGACCCTACGAGCAGTACTTC
CASSPLTLRQGPYEQYF
>.|TRBJ2-4|TRBV2|.
TGTGCCAGCAGTGAAGACGGTTCACCATGGCTCTACTTC
CASSEDGSPWLYF
>.|TRBJ1-2|TRBV27|.
TGTGCCAGCAGCAGCAGCCGAGTCTCCTATGGCTACACCTTC
CASSSSRVSYGYTF
>.|TRBJ2-3|TRBV7-2|TRBD2
TGTGCCAGCAGCTTTCCAAGCGGGGGCTTTTATACGCAGTATTTT
CASSFPSGGFYTQYF
>.|TRBJ1-4|TRBV2|.
TGTGCCAGCACTACAGGTCCAGCGGGGGAAAAACTGTTTTTT
CASTTGPAGEKLFF
>once|TRBJ2-7|TRBV5-1|TRBD1
TGCGCCAGCAGCCCACGGGACAGGTGGGTTGCGTACGAGCAGTACTTC
CASSPRDRWVAYEQYF
>.|TRBJ1-2|TRBV28|.
TGTGCCAGCAAATTTGCAATGGAGGGGAGCTACACCTTC
CASKFAMEGSYTF
>.|TRBJ1-4|TRBV7-9|.
TGTGCCAGCAGCTTAAAGTCGGGCCAGCCGAATGAAAAACTGTTTTTT
CASSLKSGQPNEKLFF
>.|TRBJ2-7|TRBV6-6|.
TGTGCCAGCAGACTGAGGGGGACGTCCGAGCAGTACTTC
CASRLRGTSEQYF
>.|TRBJ1-5|TRBV6-1|.
TGTGCCAGCAGTGAAACGGCAGGGACACAGCCCCAGCATTTT
CASSETAGTQPQHF
>.|TRBJ1-6|TRBV3-1/TRBV3-2|TRBD1
TGTGCCAGCAGCCAAGGCAGGGGGAGTTCACCCCTCCACTTT
CASSQGRGSSPLHF
>.|TRBJ2-7|TRBV5-4|TRBD2
TGTGCCAGCAGCCAGACTACCCTAGCGGGGGGTCCTTCCCTCCGCGAGCAGTACTTC
CASSQTTLAGGPSLREQYF
>.|TRBJ2-4|TRBV27|.
TGTGCCAGCAGCGGAGGGGCCAAAAACATTCAGTACTTC
CASSGGAKNIQYF
>.|TRBJ1-4|TRBV7-9|.
TGTGCCAGCAGCTTATCGGGAACAGGGCGAACTAATGAAAAACTGTTTTTT
CASSLSGTGRTNEKLFF
>.|TRBJ2-5|TRBV2|TRBD1
TGTGCCAGCAAGCCGGGACAGGGGCAAGAGACCCAGTACTTC
CASKPGQGQETQYF
>.|TRBJ1-5|TRBV19|TRBD1
TGTGCCACCGAGGGACAGGGGGGTAATCAGCCCCAGCATTTT
CATEGQGGNQPQHF
>.|TRBJ2-3|TRBV27|.
TGTGCCAGCAGTTTCCCCTTCGATACGCAGTATTTT
CASSFPFDTQYF
>.|TRBJ1-1|TRBV2|.
TGTGCCAGCAAGAAAGACACCTGGAACACTGAAGCTTTCTTT
CASKKDTWNTEAFF
>.|TRBJ1-3|TRBV15|.
TGTGCCACCAGCAGGAATCGTGGGGTCGTCGGAAACACCATATATTTT
CATSRNRGVVGNTIYF
>.|TRBJ1-5|TRBV10-3|.
TGTGCCATTAGATCGGAGAAGGGAGATCAGCCCCAGCATTTT
CAIRSEKGDQPQHF
>.|TRBJ2-2|TRBV6-5|TRBD1
TGTGCCAGCAGCTGGGACAGGGGATTAGCCGGGGAGCTGTTTTTT
CASSWDRGLAGELFF
>.|TRBJ2-2|TRBV27|TRBD1
TGTGCCAGCAGTTTACCTACGGCGAGGGGACAGGGGACCGGGGAGCTGTTTTTT
CASSLPTARGQGTGELFF
>once|TRBJ2-3|TRBV7-9|.
TGTGCCAGCAGCTTAGACGGAACCTCCACAGATACGCAGTATTTT
CASSLDGTSTDTQYF
>.|TRBJ2-5|TRBV7-6|.
TGTGCCAGCAGCCCGAGACCCGGTGGAGAGACCCAGTACTTC
CASSPRPGGETQYF
>.|TRBJ2-3|TRBV7-2|TRBD2
TGTGCCAGCAGCTTCCTAGCGGGGGGTTTCACAGATACGCAGTATTTT
CASSFLAGGFTDTQYF
>.|TRBJ1-1|TRBV2|.
TGTGCCAGCAGCCTCCTTCGGTCGGCAGGGTGGCCTGAAGCTTTCTTT
CASSLLRSAGWPEAFF
>.|TRBJ2-7|TRBV4-2|TRBD2
TGTGCCAGCAGCCCCCGTTACGGGACTAGCGAGTCCTACGAGCAGTACTTC
CASSPRYGTSESYEQYF
>.|TRBJ1-2|TRBV27|TRBD1
TGTGCCAGCAGTTCCGACAGGGGGCCCTATGGCTACACCTTC
CASSSDRGPYGYTF
>.|TRBJ1-2|TRBV6-5|TRBD1
TGTGCCAGCAGCGATCGGGACAGGCAGACCTATGGCTACACCTTC
CASSDRDRQTYGYTF
>.|TRBJ1-5|TRBV7-9|.
TGTGCCAGCAGCCGAAGCAAGGGAAGCAATCAGCCCCAGCATTTT
CASSRSKGSNQPQHF
>.|TRBJ1-2|TRBV2|TRBD1
TGTGCCAGCAGTGAAGTCAACCCTGGGGACAGCGTTCCCTATGGCTACACCTTC
CASSEVNPGDSVPYGYTF
>.|TRBJ1-1|TRBV5-1|TRBD1
TGCGCCAGCAGCTTGTGGGACAGGAACACTGAAGCTTTCTTT
CASSLWDRNTEAFF
>.|TRBJ1-5|TRBV7-9|.
TGTGCCAGCAGCCCCCCTGGAGGGAGCAATCAGCCCCAGCATTTT
CASSPPGGSNQPQHF
>.|TRBJ2-7|TRBV18|TRBD1
TGTGCCAGCTCACCCGGGACAGGGTCCTACGAGCAGTACTTC
CASSPGTGSYEQYF
>.|TRBJ2-7|TRBV6-1|.
TGTGCCAGCAGTGAAGCAGGCTACGAGCAGTACTTC
CASSEAGYEQYF
>.|TRBJ2-3|TRBV5-1|TRBD2
TGCGCCAGCAGCTTGGGACTAGCGGGGGGGTCAAATCCAGATACGCAGTATTTT
CASSLGLAGGSNPDTQYF
>.|TRBJ2-1|TRBV5-8|.
TGTGCCAGCAGCTTCGATGCAGGCCTGAATGAGCAGTTCTTC
CASSFDAGLNEQFF
>.|TRBJ1-1|TRBV30|TRBD1
TGTGCCTGGAGTAGGGGGCAATGGACTGAAGCTTTCTTT
CAWSRGQWTEAFF
>.|TRBJ1-3|TRBV14|.
TGTGCCAGCAGCCAACAACACAGGCTCGCATCCTCTGGAAACACCATATATTTT
CASSQQHRLASSGNTIYF
>.|TRBJ2-3|TRBV7-8|TRBD2
TGTGCCAGCAGCAAGAGCGGGGGGGAGGCAGATACGCAGTATTTT
CASSKSGGEADTQYF
>.|TRBJ2-1|TRBV5-4|.
TGTGCCAGCGGACGGACAGTTCCCAATGAGCAGTTCTTC
CASGRTVPNEQFF
>.|TRBJ1-5|TRBV5-1|.
TGCGCCAGCAGCCTACAGGGTGAGCGCAATCAGCCCCAGCATTTT
CASSLQGERNQPQHF
>.|TRBJ2-7|TRBV30|.
TGTGCCTGGAGTGTACGTCAGGGCGGGGAGCAGTACTTC
CAWSVRQGGEQYF
>.|TRBJ2-7|TRBV2|.
TGTGCCAGCAGTAGGGGGAAGACGGCCTACGAGCAGTACTTC
CASSRGKTAYEQYF
>few|TRBJ1-5|TRBV4-2|.
TGTGCCAGCAGCCAGACTCGCAATCAGCCCCAGCATTTT
CASSQTRNQPQHF
>.|TRBJ1-5|TRBV6-5|.
TGTGCCAGCAGAAGGGACATCAATCAGCCCCAGCATTTT
CASRRDINQPQHF
>once|TRBJ1-6|TRBV24-1|.
TGTGCCACCAGTGACCCAACCGAAAGCTCCTATAATTCACCCCTCCACTTT
CATSDPTESSYNSPLHF
>.|TRBJ1-5|TRBV27|.
TGTGCCAGCAGTTTATCAAGGGTAGGGGCCCAGCATTTT
CASSLSRVGAQHF
>.|TRBJ2-1|TRBV3-1/TRBV3-2|TRBD1
TGTGCCAGCAGCCAGCTAGGGACAGGGCAGTTCTTC
CASSQLGTGQFF
>once|TRBJ2-4|TRBV6-6|.
TGTGCCAGCACCGAAACAGGCGACAAAAACATTCAGTACTTC
CASTETGDKNIQYF